The following is a T cell receptor beta chain sequence with its context. The antigen is undetermined. The CDR3 extends over 16 amino acids. Germline values: CDR1 MNHNS, CDR2 SASEGT. Trimming shortened V by 3 bases and J by 5 bases, and 19 bases separated the two germline ends. The entirety of the isolated RNA underwent reverse transcription, so expressed TCRB transcripts were sequenced. This table comes from immunoSEQ multiplex PCR, and its TCRdb copy is limited to in-frame clones, with some not included. In the table there are over 200,000 clones, approximately 10% of which are singletons. The data were taken from a study of beta chain features in type 1 diabetes. Looking at the study overall: Patients and healthy donors were similar in age, gender and cell yields.

Purity above 95% was achieved in all sorted populations. Study results and limitations: Junctions at VDJ sites from type 1 diabetes patients had fewer insertions and more deletions. Significant though moderate, a shortening of TCRB CDR3s appeared in all four CD4+ subsets of Type 1 diabetes patients.

This receptor was taken from a man aged 25 to 45 with type 1 diabetes. Sequencing input: naive CD4+ T cells from blood. V usage is TRBV6-1 and J usage is TRBJ1-2; D unresolved. CDR3 sequence: CASSEDKGPGRYGYTF. The CDR3 region has the DNA TGTGCCAGCAGTGAGGATAAGGGCCCCGGGAGGTATGGCTACACCTTC.